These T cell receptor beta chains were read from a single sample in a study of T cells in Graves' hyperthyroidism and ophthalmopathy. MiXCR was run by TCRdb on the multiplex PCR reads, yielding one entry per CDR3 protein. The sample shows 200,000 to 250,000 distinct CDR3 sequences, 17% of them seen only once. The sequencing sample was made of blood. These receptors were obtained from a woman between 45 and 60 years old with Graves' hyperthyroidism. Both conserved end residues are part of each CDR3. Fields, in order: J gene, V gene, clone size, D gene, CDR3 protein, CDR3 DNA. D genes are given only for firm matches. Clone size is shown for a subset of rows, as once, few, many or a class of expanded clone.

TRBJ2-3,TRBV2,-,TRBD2,CASRKLAGGEDTQYF,TGTGCCAGCAGGAAACTAGCGGGAGGGGAAGATACGCAGTATTTT
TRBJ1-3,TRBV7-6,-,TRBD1,CASSRRQGAAGNTIYF,TGTGCCAGCAGCAGAAGACAGGGAGCGGCTGGAAACACCATATATTTT
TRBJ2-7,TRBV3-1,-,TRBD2,CASSLYGAGDEQYF,TGTGCCAGCAGCCTCTATGGGGCGGGAGACGAGCAGTACTTC
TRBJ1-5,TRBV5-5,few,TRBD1,CASSLEQGPNQPQHF,TGTGCCAGCAGCTTGGAACAGGGGCCCAATCAGCCCCAGCATTTT
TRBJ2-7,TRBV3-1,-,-,CASSQDVQVSYNEQYF,TGTGCCAGCAGCCAAGACGTACAGGTCTCCTACAATGAGCAGTACTTC
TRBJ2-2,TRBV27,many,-,CASSSAGELFF,TGTGCCAGCAGTTCGGCCGGGGAGCTGTTTTTT
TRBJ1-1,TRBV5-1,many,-,CASSLGSREAFF,TGCGCCAGCAGCTTGGGCAGCCGTGAAGCTTTCTTT
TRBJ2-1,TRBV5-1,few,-,CASSLDPAGAYNEQFF,TGCGCCAGCAGCTTGGATCCCGCAGGGGCCTACAATGAGCAGTTCTTC
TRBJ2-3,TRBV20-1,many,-,CSAILGASTQYF,TGCAGTGCTATCTTGGGAGCGAGTACGCAGTATTTT
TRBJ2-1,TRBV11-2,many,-,CASSLQQGPNEQFF,TGTGCCAGCAGCCTTCAGCAAGGCCCCAATGAGCAGTTCTTC
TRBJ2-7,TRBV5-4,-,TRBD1,CASSRTGMSREASYEQYF,TGTGCCAGCTCCCGGACAGGGATGTCGCGGGAAGCCTCCTACGAGCAGTACTTC
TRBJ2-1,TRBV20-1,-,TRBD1,CSARAWAGGGNEQFF,TGCAGTGCTAGAGCTTGGGCAGGGGGCGGGAATGAGCAGTTCTTC
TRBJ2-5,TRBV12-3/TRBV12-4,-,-,CASSNRVRIGETQYF,TGTGCCAGCAGCAACAGGGTACGGATCGGGGAGACCCAGTACTTC